The T cell receptor beta chain described here comes from a study of early T cells in non-severe SARS-CoV-2 infection. About the study: Chains were not paired, and sequencing was done on bulk RNA from unsorted whole blood. The study's findings and limits: VDJdb-based annotation leaned toward anti-spike CD8 responses and missed private and CD4 specificities.

Germline V gives CDR1 KGHSH, CDR2 LQKENI. The ends were cut back, 1 base at V and 4 bases at J, with 5 bases in the middle. CDR3 length: 13 residues. About this clonotype: Antigen unknown.

cDNA molecules, individually, were tagged with unique molecular identifiers. TCRdb ran MiXCR on the 5' RACE reads and lists one entry per CDR3 protein. The table has around 99,000 distinct CDR3 sequences, approximately 17% seen once. The receptor was isolated from an adult who was a healthcare worker with PCR-confirmed SARS-CoV-2 infection or an uninfected control (not recorded which). The sample was whole blood, taken at baseline. The gene calls are TRBV18 and TRBJ1-5, with D unclear. CDR3 coding DNA: TGTGCCAGCTCACCACAAAGAAATCAGCCCCAGCATTTT. It specifies CASSPQRNQPQHF.